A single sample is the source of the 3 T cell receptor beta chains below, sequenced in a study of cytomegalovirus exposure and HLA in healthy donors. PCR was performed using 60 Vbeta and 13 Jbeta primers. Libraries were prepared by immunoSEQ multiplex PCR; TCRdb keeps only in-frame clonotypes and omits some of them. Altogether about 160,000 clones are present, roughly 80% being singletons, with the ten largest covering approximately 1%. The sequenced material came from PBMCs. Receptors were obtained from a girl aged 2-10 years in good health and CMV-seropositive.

This CDR3 reads CASSLIGRGSGNTIYF. Here the CDR3 DNA reads TGTGCCAGCAGTTTAATCGGGAGGGGGTCTGGAAACACCATATATTTT. V usage is TRBV28 and J usage is TRBJ1-3, with D possibly TRBD1 on 6 matching bases. CDR1 MDHEN and CDR2 SYDVKM come from the germline V gene. This CDR3 spans 16 amino acids. Trimming took off 2 bases at V and 1 base at J, with 12 bases between the two ends.

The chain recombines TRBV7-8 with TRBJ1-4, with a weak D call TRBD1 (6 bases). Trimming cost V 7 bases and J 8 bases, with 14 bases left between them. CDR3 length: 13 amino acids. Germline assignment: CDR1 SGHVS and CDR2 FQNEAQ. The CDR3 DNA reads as TGTGCCAGCACCTACAGGGTGGGCGAAAAACTGTTTTTT. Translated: CASTYRVGEKLFF.

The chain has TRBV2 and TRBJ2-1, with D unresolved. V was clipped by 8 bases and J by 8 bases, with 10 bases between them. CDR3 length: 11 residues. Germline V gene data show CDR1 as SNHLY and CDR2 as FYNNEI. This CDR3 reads CASSLLYEQFF. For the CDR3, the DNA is TGTGCCAGCTCCCTTCTGTATGAGCAGTTCTTC.